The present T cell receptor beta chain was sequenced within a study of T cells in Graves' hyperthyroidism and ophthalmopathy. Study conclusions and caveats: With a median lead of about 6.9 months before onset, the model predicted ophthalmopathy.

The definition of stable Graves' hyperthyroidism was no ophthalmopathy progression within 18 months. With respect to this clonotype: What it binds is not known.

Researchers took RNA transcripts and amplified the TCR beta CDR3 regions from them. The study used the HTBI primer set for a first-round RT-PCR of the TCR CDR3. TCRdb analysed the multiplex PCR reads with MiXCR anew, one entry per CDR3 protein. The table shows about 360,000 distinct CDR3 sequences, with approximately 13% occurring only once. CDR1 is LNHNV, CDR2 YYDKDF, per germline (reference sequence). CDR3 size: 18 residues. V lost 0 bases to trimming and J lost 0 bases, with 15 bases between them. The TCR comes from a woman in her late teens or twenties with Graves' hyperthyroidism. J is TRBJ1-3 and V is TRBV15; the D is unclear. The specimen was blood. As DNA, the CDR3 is TGTGCCACCAGCAGAGATCGTCACGGAACCTCCTCTGGAAACACCATATATTTT. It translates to CATSRDRHGTSSGNTIYF.